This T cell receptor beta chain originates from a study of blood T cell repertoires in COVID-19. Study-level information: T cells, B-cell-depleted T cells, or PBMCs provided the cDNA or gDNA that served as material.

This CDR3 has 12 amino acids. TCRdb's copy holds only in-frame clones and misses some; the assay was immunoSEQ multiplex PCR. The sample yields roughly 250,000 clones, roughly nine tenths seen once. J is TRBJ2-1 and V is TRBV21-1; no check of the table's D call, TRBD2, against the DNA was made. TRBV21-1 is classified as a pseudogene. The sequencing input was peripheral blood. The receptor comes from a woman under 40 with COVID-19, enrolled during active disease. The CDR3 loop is CASSKGRDEQFF. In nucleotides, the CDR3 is TGTGCCAGCAGCAAAGGTCGGGATGAGCAGTTCTTC.